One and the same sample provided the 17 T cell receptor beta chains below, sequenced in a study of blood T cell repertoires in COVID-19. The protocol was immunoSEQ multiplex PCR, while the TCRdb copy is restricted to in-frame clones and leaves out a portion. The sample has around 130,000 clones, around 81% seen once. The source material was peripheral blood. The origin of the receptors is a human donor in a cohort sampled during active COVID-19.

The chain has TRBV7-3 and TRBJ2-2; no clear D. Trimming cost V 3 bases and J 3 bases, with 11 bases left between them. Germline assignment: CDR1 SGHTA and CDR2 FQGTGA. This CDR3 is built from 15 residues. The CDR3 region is CASSFTRHYTGELFF. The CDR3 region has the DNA TGTGCCAGCAGCTTCACGAGACACTACACCGGGGAGCTGTTTTTT.

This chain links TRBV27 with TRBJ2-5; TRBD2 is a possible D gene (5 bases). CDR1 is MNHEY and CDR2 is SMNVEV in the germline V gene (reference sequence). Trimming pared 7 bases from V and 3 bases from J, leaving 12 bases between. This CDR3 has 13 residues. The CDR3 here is CASIRFGEETQYF. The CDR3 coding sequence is TGTGCCAGCATAAGGTTCGGGGAAGAGACCCAGTACTTC.

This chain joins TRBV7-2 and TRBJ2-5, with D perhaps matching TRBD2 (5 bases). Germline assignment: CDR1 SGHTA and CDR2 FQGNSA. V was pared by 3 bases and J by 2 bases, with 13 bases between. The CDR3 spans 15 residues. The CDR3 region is CASSLSGISQETQYF. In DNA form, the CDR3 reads TGTGCCAGCAGCTTGTCGGGGATTTCACAAGAGACCCAGTACTTC.

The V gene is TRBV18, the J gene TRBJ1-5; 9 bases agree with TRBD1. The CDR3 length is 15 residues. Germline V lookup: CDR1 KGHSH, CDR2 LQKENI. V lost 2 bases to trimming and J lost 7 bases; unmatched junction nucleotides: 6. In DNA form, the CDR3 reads TGTGCCAGCTCACCAGGGACAGGGAGGGAGCAGCCCCAGCATTTT. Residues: CASSPGTGREQPQHF.

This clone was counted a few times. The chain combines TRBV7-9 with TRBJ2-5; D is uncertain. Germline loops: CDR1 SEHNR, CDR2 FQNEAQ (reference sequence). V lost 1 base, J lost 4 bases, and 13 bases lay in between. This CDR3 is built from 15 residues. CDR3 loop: CASSLVRPVGETQYF. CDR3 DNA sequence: TGTGCCAGCAGCTTAGTGAGGCCAGTCGGAGAGACCCAGTACTTC.

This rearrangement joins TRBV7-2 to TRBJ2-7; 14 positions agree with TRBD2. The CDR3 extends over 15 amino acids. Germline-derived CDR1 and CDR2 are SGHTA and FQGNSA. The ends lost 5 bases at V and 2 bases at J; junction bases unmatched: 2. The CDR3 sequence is CASSEGLAGAYEQYF. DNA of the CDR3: TGTGCCAGCAGCGAGGGACTAGCGGGGGCCTACGAGCAGTACTTC.

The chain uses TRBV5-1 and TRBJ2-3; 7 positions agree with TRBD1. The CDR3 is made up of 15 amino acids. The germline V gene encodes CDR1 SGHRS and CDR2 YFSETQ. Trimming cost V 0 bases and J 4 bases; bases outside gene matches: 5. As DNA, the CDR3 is TGCGCCAGCAGCTTGGGACAGGGCAGGGCAGATACGCAGTATTTT. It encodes CASSLGQGRADTQYF.

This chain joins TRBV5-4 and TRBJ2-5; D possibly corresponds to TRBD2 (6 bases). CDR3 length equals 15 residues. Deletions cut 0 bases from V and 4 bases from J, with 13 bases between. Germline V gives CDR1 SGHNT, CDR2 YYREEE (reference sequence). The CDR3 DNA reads TGTGCCAGCAGCTTGGGCCTAGCGTCGGTAGAGACCCAGTACTTC. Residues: CASSLGLASVETQYF.

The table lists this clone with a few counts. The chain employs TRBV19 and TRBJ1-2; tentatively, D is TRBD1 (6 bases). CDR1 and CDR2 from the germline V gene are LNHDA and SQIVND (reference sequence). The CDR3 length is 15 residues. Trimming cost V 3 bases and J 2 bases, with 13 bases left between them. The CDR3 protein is CASSIPGQKNYGYTF. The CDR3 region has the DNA TGTGCCAGTAGTATTCCGGGACAAAAGAACTATGGCTACACCTTC.

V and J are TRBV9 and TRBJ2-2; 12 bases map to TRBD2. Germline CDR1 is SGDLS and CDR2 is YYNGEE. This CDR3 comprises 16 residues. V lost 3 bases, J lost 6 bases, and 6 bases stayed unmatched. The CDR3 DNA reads TGTGCCAGCAGCGGGACTAGCGGGGCCGTTTCCGGGGAGCTGTTTTTT. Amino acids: CASSGTSGAVSGELFF.

The CDR3 bases are TGCGCCAGCAGCTGGGAGGGGACTCGTAGGGATGGCTACACCTTC. Encoded protein: CASSWEGTRRDGYTF. The chain recombines TRBV5-1 with TRBJ1-2, with D tentatively TRBD1 (5 bases). V was shortened by 3 bases and J by 6 bases, with 18 bases between the two germline ends. This CDR3 contains 15 residues. Germline CDR1 SGHRS, CDR2 YFSETQ. Together with reference TRBV5-1 and TRBJ1-2, the CDR3 gives the full variable domain: KAGVTQTPRYLIKTRGQQVTLSCSPISGHRSVSWYQQTPGQGLQFLFEYFSETQRNKGNFPGRFSGRQFSNSRSEMNVSTLELGDSALYLCASSWEGTRRDGYTFGSGTRLTVV.

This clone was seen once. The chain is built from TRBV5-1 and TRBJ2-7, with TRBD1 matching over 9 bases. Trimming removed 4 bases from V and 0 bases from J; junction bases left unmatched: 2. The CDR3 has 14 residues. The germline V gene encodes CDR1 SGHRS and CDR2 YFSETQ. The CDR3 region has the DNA TGCGCCAGCAGCCGACAGGGGGGCTCCTACGAGCAGTACTTC. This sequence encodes CASSRQGGSYEQYF.

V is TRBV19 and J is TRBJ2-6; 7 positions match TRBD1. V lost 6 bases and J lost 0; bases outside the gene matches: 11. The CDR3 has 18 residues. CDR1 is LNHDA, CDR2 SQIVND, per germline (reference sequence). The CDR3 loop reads CASSITGTVTSGANVLTF. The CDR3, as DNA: TGTGCCAGTAGCATTACCGGGACAGTTACCTCTGGGGCCAACGTCCTGACTTTC.

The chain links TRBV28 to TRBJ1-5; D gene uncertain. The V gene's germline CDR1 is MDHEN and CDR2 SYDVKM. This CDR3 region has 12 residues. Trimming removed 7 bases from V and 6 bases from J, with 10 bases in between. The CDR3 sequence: CASNSPRQPQHF. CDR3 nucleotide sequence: TGTGCCAGCAACTCTCCCCGTCAGCCCCAGCATTTT.

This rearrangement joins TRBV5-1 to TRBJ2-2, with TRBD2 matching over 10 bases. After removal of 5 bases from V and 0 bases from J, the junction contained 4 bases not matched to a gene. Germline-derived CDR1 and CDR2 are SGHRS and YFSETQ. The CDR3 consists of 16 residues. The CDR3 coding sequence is TGCGCCAGCAGATTAACTAGCGGGGCGAACACCGGGGAGCTGTTTTTT. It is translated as CASRLTSGANTGELFF.

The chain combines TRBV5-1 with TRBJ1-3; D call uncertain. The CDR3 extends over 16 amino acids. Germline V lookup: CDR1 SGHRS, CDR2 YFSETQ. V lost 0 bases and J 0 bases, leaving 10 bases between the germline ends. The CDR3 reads CASSLAASSSGNTIYF. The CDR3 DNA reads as TGCGCCAGCAGCTTGGCCGCCTCCAGCTCTGGAAACACCATATATTTT.

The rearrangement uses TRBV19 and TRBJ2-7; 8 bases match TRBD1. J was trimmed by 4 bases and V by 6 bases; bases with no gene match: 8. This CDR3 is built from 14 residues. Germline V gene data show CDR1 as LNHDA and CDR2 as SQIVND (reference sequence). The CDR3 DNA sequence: TGTGCCAGTAGAGACCCGGGACAGGCATACGAGCAGTACTTC. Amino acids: CASRDPGQAYEQYF.